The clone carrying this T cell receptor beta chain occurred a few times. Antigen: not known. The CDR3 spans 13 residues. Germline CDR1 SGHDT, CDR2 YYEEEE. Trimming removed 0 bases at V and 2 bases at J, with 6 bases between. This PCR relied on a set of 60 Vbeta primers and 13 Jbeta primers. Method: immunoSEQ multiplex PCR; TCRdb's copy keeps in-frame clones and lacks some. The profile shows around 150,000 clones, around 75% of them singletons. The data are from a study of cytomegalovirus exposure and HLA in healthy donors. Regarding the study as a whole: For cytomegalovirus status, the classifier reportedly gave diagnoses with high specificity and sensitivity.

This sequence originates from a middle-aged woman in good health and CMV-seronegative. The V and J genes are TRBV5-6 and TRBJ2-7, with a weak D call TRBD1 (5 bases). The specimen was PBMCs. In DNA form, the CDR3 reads TGTGCCAGCAGCTTGGACAGGACCTACGAGCAGTACTTC. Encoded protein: CASSLDRTYEQYF.